This T cell receptor beta chain was recovered during a study of T-cell memory formation after mild COVID-19. As for the study in general: Largely, the TCR clusters proved donor specific.

Study observations and caveats: Detection of some responders pre-infection suggested pre-existing cross-reactive memory T cells participated. Clones contracting across day 15 to 85 had a balanced CD4/CD8 profile; later expanding clones leaned CD4+.

Constant-segment primers and 5'RACE yielded cDNA libraries for TCR alpha and TCR beta, each carrying sample barcodes and UMIs. TCRdb used MiXCR to reprocess the 5' RACE reads, holding one entry per CDR3 protein. The table has around 150,000 distinct CDR3 sequences, roughly 15% seen once. On this clonotype itself: What it recognizes is unknown.

The CDR3 runs 13 residues. V was shortened by 5 bases and J by 5 bases, with 13 bases between the two germline ends. Germline CDR1 and CDR2: SGHNT and YYREEE (reference sequence). Material for sequencing was PBMCs or a T cell subset sorted from them (not recorded which). The TCR sequence derives from an adult woman who had mild COVID-19 (a few samples of this study predate the infection). Cell type and time point are not known. The rearrangement joins TRBV5-4 to TRBJ1-1; no clear D. In nucleotides, the CDR3 is TGTGCCAGCAGGGGGTGGCAGGAGACTGAAGCTTTCTTT. Encoded protein: CASRGWQETEAFF.